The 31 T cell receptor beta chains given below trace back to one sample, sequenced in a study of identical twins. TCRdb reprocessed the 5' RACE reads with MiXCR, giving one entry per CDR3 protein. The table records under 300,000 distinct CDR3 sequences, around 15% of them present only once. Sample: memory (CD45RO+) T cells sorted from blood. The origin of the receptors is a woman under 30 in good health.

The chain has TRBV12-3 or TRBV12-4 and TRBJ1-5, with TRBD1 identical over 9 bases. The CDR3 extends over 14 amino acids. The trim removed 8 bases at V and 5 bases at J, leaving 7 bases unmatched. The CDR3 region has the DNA TGTGCCAGCCAGGGACAGGGATTGCATCAGCCCCAGCATTTT. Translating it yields CASQGQGLHQPQHF.

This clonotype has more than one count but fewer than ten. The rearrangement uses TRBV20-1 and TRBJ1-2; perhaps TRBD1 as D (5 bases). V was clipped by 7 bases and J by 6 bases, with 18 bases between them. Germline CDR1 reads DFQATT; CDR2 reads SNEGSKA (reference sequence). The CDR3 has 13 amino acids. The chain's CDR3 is CSGVPDSVDGYTF. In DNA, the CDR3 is TGCAGTGGGGTCCCAGACAGCGTTGATGGCTACACCTTC.

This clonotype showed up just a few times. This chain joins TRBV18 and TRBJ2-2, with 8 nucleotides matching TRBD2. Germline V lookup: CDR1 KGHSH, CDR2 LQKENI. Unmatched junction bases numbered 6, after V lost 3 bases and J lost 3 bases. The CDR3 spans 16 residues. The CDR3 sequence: CASSPKLAEYTGELFF. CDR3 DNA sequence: TGTGCCAGCTCACCTAAACTAGCGGAGTACACCGGGGAGCTGTTTTTT.

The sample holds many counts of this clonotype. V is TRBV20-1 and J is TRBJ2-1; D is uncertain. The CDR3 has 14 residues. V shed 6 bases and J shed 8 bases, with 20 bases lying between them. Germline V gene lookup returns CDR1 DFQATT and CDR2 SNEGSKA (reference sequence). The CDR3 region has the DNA TGCAGTGCCCTCACCTTCTCTATGGCGGATGAGCAGTTCTTC. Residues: CSALTFSMADEQFF.

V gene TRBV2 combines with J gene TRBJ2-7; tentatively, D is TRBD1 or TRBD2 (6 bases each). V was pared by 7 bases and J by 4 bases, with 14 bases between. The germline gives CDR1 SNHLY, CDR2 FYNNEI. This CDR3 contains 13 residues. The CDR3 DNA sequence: TGTGCCAGCACACGGGGGCCCCAGTACGAGCAGTACTTC. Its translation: CASTRGPQYEQYF.

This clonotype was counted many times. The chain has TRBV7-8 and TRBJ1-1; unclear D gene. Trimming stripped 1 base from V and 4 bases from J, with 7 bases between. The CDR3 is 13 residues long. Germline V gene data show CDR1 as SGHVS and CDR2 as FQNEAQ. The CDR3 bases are TGTGCCAGCAGCTTAGGGCGTGTCACTGAAGCTTTCTTT. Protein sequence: CASSLGRVTEAFF.

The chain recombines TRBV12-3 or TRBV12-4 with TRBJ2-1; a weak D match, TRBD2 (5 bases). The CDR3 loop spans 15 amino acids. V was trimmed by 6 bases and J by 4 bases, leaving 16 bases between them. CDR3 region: CASRRRNSGYNEQFF. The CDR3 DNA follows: TGTGCCAGCAGACGACGTAACTCGGGGTACAATGAGCAGTTCTTC.

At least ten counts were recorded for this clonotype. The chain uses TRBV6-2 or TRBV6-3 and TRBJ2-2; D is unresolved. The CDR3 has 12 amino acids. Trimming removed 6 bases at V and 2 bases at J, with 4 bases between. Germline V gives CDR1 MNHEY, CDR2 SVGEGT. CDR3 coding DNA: TGTGCCAGCAGGCGAAACACCGGGGAGCTGTTTTTT. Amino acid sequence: CASRRNTGELFF.

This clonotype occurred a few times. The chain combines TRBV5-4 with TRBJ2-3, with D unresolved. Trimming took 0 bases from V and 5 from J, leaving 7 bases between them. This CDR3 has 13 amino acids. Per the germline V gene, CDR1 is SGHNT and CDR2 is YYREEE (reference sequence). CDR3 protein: CASSLEAGDTQYF. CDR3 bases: TGTGCCAGCAGCTTGGAAGCTGGAGATACGCAGTATTTT. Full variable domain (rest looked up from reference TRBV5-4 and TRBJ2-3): ETGVTQSPTHLIKTRGQQVTLRCSSQSGHNTVSWYQQALGQGPQFIFQYYREEENGRGNFPPRFSGLQFPNYSSELNVNALELDDSALYLCASSLEAGDTQYFGPGTRLTVL.

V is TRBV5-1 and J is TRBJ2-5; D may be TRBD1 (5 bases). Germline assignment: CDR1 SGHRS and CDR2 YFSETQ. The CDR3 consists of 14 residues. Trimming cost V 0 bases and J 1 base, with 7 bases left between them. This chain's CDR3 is CASSLGTPQETQYF. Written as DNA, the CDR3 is TGCGCCAGCAGCTTGGGGACACCCCAAGAGACCCAGTACTTC.

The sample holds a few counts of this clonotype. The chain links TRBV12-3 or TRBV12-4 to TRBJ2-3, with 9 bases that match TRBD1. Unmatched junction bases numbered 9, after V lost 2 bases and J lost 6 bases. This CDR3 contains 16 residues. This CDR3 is CASSLSGTGSADTQYF. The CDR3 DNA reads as TGTGCCAGCAGTTTATCGGGGACAGGGTCAGCGGATACGCAGTATTTT.

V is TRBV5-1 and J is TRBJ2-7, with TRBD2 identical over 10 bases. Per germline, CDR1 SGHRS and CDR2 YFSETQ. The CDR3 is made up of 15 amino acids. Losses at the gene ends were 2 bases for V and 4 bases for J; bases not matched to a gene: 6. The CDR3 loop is CASSLGLAALYEQYF. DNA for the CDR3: TGCGCCAGCAGCTTAGGACTAGCGGCACTGTACGAGCAGTACTTC.

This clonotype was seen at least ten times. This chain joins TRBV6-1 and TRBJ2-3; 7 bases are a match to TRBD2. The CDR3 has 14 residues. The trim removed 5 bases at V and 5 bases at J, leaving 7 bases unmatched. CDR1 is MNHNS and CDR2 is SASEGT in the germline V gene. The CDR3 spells CASSRGRGRDTQYF. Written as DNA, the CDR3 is TGTGCCAGCAGTCGGGGGAGGGGTCGAGATACGCAGTATTTT.

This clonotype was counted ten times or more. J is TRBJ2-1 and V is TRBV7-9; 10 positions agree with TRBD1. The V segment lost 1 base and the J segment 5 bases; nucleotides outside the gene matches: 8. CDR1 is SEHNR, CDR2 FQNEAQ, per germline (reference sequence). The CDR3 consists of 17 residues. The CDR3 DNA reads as TGTGCCAGCAGCTTAGGGACAGGGGGGTCTGTCCACAATGAGCAGTTCTTC. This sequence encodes CASSLGTGGSVHNEQFF.

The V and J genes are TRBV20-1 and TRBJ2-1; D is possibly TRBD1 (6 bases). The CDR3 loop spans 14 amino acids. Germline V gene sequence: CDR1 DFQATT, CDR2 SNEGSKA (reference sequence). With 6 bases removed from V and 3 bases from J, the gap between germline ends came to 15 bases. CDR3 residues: CSAPRGPVYNEQFF. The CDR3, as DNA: TGCAGTGCCCCCAGGGGACCGGTCTACAATGAGCAGTTCTTC.

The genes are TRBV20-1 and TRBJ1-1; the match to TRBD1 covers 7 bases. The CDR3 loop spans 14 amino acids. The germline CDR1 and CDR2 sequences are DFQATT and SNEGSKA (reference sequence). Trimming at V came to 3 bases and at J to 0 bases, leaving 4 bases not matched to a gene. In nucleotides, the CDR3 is TGCAGTGCTAGGGCGGGGACAGTGAACACTGAAGCTTTCTTT. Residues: CSARAGTVNTEAFF.

The CDR3 loop reads CASSWGQGHTIYF. The CDR3 nucleotides read TGTGCCAGCAGCTGGGGACAGGGGCACACCATATATTTT. V usage is TRBV3-1 and J usage is TRBJ1-3; 10 bases align to TRBD1. The trim removed 5 bases at V and 8 bases at J, leaving 3 bases unmatched. The germline V gene has CDR1 LGHDT and CDR2 YNNKEL (reference sequence). This CDR3 comprises 13 residues.

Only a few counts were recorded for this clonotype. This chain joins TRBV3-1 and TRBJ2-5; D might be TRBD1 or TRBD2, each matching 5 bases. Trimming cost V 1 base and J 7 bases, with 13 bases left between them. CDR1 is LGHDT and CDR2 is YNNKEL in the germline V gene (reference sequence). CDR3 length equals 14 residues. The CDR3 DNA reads TGTGCCAGCAGCCAAGTTAGGGGACCCGGGACCCAGTACTTC. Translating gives CASSQVRGPGTQYF.

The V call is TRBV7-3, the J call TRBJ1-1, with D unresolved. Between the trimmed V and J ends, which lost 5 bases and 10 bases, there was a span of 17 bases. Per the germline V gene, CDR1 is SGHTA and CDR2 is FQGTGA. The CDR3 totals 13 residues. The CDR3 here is CASSPTSRGGAFF. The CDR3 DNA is TGTGCCAGCAGCCCGACATCCCGGGGAGGAGCTTTCTTT. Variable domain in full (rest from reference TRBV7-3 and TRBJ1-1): GAGVSQTPSNKVTEKGKYVELRCDPISGHTALYWYRQSLGQGPEFLIYFQGTGAADDSGLPNDRFFAVRPEGSVSTLKIQRTERGDSAVYLCASSPTSRGGAFFGQGTRLTVV.

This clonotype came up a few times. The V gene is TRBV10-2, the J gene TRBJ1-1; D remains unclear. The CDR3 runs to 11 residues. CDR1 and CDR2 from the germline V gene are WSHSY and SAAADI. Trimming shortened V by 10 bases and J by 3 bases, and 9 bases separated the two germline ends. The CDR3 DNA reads TGCGCCATCAGACTTGACACTGAAGCTTTCTTT. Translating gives CAIRLDTEAFF.

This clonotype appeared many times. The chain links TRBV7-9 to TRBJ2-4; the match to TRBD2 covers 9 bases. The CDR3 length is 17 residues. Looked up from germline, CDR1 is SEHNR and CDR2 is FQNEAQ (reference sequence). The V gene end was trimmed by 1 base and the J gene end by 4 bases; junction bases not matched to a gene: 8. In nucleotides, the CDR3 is TGTGCCAGCAGCTTAGAATTCCAGACTAGCGGAAAAAACATTCAGTACTTC. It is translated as CASSLEFQTSGKNIQYF.

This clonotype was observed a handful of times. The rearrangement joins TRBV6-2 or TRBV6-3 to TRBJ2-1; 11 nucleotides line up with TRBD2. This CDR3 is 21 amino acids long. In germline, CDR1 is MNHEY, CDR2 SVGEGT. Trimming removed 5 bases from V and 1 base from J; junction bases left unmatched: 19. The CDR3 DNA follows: TGTGCCAGCAGTACCCCTCCTTGGGGTAGCGGGGGGGCGAGTTCCTACAATGAGCAGTTCTTC. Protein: CASSTPPWGSGGASSYNEQFF.

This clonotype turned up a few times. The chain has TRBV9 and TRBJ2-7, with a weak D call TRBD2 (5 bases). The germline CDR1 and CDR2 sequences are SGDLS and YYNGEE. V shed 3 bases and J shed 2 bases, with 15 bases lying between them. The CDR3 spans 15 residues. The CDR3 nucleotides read TGTGCCAGCAGCGCCTTTTCTGACGGGACCTACGAGCAGTACTTC. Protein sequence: CASSAFSDGTYEQYF.

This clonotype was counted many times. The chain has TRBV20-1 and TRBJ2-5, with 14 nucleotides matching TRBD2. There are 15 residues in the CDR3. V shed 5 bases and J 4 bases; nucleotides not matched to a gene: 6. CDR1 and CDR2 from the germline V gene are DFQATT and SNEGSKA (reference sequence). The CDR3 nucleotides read TGCAGTGCTCGTCGACTAGCGGGAGGGCGAGAGACCCAGTACTTC. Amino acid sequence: CSARRLAGGRETQYF.

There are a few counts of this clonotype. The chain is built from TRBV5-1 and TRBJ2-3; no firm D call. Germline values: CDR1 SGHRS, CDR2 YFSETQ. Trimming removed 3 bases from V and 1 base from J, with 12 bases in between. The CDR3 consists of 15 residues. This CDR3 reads CASSSSRLGTDTQYF. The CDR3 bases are TGCGCCAGCAGCTCCTCCCGGTTGGGCACAGATACGCAGTATTTT.

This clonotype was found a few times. The CDR3 region is CASSVTARTGSTGELFF. CDR3 sequence (DNA): TGTGCCAGCAGTGTGACGGCTAGGACAGGGAGTACCGGGGAGCTGTTTTTT. V is TRBV2 and J is TRBJ2-2; 8 bases fit TRBD1. CDR3 length equals 17 residues. Germline values: CDR1 SNHLY, CDR2 FYNNEI. V lost 4 bases and J lost 5; bases outside the gene matches: 12.

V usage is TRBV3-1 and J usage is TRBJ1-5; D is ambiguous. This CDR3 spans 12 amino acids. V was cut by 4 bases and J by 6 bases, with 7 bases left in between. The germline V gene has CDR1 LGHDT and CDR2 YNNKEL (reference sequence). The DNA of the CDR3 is TGTGCCAGCAGCCGTGTGGGTCAGCCCCAGCATTTT. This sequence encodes CASSRVGQPQHF.

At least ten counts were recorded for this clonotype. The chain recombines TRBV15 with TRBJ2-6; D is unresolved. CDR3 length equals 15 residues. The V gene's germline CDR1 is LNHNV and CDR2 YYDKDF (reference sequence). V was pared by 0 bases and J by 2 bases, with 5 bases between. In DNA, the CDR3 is TGTGCCACCAGCAGAGATAGGGCTGGGGCCAACGTCCTGACTTTC. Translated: CATSRDRAGANVLTF.

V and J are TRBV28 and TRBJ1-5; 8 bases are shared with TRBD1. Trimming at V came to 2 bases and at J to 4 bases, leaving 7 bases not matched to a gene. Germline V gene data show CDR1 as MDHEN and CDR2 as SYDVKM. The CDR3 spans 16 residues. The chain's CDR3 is CASSLRTGLLNQPQHF. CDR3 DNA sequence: TGTGCCAGCAGTTTACGGACAGGGCTGCTAAATCAGCCCCAGCATTTT.

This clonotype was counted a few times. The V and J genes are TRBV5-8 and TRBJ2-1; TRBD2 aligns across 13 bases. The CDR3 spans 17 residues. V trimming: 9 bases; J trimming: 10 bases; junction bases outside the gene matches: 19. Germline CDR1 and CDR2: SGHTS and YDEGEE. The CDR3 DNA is TGTGCCACCGACCTAACGACGACTAGCGGGGGGACTAGGGAGCAGTTCTTC. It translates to CATDLTTTSGGTREQFF.

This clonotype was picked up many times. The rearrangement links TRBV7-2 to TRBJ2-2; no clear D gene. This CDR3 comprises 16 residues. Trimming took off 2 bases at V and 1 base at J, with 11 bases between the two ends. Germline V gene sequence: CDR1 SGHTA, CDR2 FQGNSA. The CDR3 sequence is CASSLRPIQNTGELFF. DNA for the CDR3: TGTGCCAGCAGCTTAAGGCCCATTCAGAACACCGGGGAGCTGTTTTTT. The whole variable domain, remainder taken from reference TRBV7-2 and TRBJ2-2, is GAGVSQSPSNKVTEKGKDVELRCDPISGHTALYWYRQSLGQGLEFLIYFQGNSAPDKSGLPSDRFSAERTGGSVSTLTIQRTQQEDSAVYLCASSLRPIQNTGELFFGEGSRLTVL.